The present T cell receptor beta chain was sequenced within a study of primary melanoma T cells and metastatic recurrence. Study details: Samples were primary melanomas of stage T2 to T4.

Study-wide findings and caveats: T-cell fraction over 20% seemed protective regardless of ulceration or nodes. Reportedly, T-cell fraction predicted progression-free survival beyond thickness, ulceration, mitoses, age. Progression-free survival prediction reportedly improved most when T-cell fraction, rather than another histopathological variable, joined tumor thickness.

Data came from immunoSEQ multiplex PCR; TCRdb stores just in-frame clones and leaves some out. The table shows about 1,400 clones, with 75% to 90% occurring only once. A note on this clone: The antigen remains unidentified.

The source of this sequence is a human donor with melanoma. What was sequenced was melanoma tumor tissue.

The CDR3 reads CASSPTVGGRAFF. The CDR3 bases are TGTGCCAGCAGCCCCACGGTGGGGGGCCGGGCTTTCTTT. The chain employs TRBV9 and TRBJ1-1, with D maybe TRBD1 (6 bases). The germline CDR1 and CDR2 sequences are SGDLS and YYNGEE. The CDR3 totals 13 residues. Between the trimmed V and J ends, which lost 4 bases and 11 bases, there was a span of 18 bases.